This paragraph reports one TCR beta chain. It lacks a known antigen. No base quality information exists; no much larger clone differs at one position. Another Seattle source contributed samples from volunteer blood donors who had recovered from COVID-19. Collaborating institutions collected whole blood in K2EDTA tubes following their own protocols. For TCRbeta analysis, collaborators shipped samples in one of three forms: frozen whole blood, isolated PBMCs, or DNA extracted from either of those sample types. There are 13 amino acids in the CDR3, from cysteine to phenylalanine inclusive. Kept here is only the CDR3 DNA, which spans 39 bases and is read in frame from base 1. V is cut back by 6 bases and J by 5 bases, with 4 bases in the junction unmatched. The germline V gene encodes CDR1 SQVTM and CDR2 ANQGSEA. TCRbeta CDR3 regions were amplified from genomic DNA by means of the immunoSEQ Assay, a bias-controlled multiplex PCR. In the paper's pipeline: The number of nucleated cells in each sample was estimated by amplification of reference gene primers within the assay. To quantify the absolute abundance of each unique TCRbeta CDR3 rearrangement, sequence reads were collapsed and filtered. Productive Simpson clonality was computed per sample as the square root of Simpson's diversity index over productive rearrangements. TCRdb carries this immuneACCESS record with in-frame sequences only. Its versions omit some clonotypes, under half of them owing to an unresolved V gene in the studies checked, with the rest unexplained. For V, J and clone size, that table is used; D and trimming come from the DNA. This sample comprises some 220,000 clones, approximately 85% of them detected only once. Together, the top ten hold approximately 2.6% of the sample.

These data belong to a study of blood T cell repertoires in COVID-19 (TCRdb year 2020). Broadly, across the study: The collaborator samples originated in the United States, Italy and Spain and spanned the acute and convalescent phases of COVID-19. The dataset comprised deeply sampled blood TCRbeta repertoires from subjects exposed to, actively infected with, or recovered from COVID-19. Where available, HLA class I and class II types were taken from metadata supplied by the sample provider and were not determined by assay-based typing. The material from the prospective study consisted of cDNA or gDNA derived from T cells, B-cell-depleted T cells, or PBMCs. A de-identified subject ID, COVID-19 status, age in years and sex were almost always included in the sample metadata. A freely available public database, intended as a resource for researchers studying the immune response to SARS-CoV-2, is where the repertoires were released. Samples came from the ongoing ImmuneRACE study (first 160 participants) plus 1,254 subjects from 6 global collaborators. The research as a whole found: Clinical and demographic metadata were provided uncurated, with the amount varying by source and participant.

Sequencing was performed on peripheral blood. The V gene is TRBV29-1 and the J gene is TRBJ1-4; 9 bases in the middle match TRBD1. This receptor was identified in a man aged 45 to 65 who had recovered from COVID-19. The nucleotide sequence reads as follows: TGCAGCGTCCGGACAGGGGTGAATGAAAAACTGTTTTTT. It translates as CSVRTGVNEKLFF.